The T cell receptor (beta chain) described here comes from a study of cytomegalovirus exposure and HLA in healthy donors. General study points: Earlier analysis yielded a pattern in which most TCR beta V segments were productive about 87% or about 30% of the time. An analysis was carried out later, and it reportedly showed fewer N-insertions in an Asian-associated ancestry cluster than the approximately 700-donor mean. A later analysis linked a missense variant in DCLRE1C to the trimming of TCR beta V and J genes. At a 0.05 false discovery rate, a later analysis found around 15,000 TCR beta sequences to be associated with HLA alleles.

Germline CDR1 and CDR2: SGHDN and FVKESK. Trimming removed 4 bases from V and 4 bases from J, with 11 bases in between. CDR3 length: 13 residues. In regard to this clone: Antigen: not known.

The primer mix had 60 Vbeta and 13 Jbeta primers. Method: immunoSEQ multiplex PCR; TCRdb's copy keeps in-frame clones and lacks some. The table shows approximately 120,000 clones, with 78% occurring only once. The sequence derives from a middle-aged man in good health and CMV-seronegative. Sequencing used PBMCs. The V call is TRBV14, the J call TRBJ2-7; D unresolved. CDR3 in amino acids: CASSPLQIYEQYF. CDR3 in DNA: TGTGCCAGCAGCCCGCTTCAGATTTACGAGCAGTACTTC.